A single T cell receptor (beta chain) is shown here with its context. The identical CDR3 is also encoded by other nucleotide sequences in the sample. The data originate from a study of blood T cell repertoires in COVID-19. Using immunoSEQ multiplex PCR, the repertoire was profiled, and TCRdb retains in-frame clones only, with some absent. The sample contains 350,000 to 500,000 clones, 88% of which appear only once. Sequenced sample: PBMCs or T cells enriched from blood (not recorded which). This clonotype was sampled from a woman aged 18-29 years who had been exposed to COVID-19.

DNA of the CDR3: TGTGCCAGCAGTTCCGGGACAGGCAATCAGCCCCAGCATTTT. This translates into CASSSGTGNQPQHF. V usage is TRBV27 and J usage is TRBJ1-5; 7 positions match TRBD1. The CDR3 runs to 14 residues. J gave up 2 bases and V 4 bases, and 2 bases lay outside the gene matches. Germline CDR1 is MNHEY and CDR2 is SMNVEV (reference sequence).